One and the same sample provided the 2 T cell receptor beta chains below, sequenced in a study of early T cells in non-severe SARS-CoV-2 infection. From the 5' RACE reads, TCRdb called clonotypes with MiXCR, one entry per CDR3 protein. The table includes 25,000 to 35,000 distinct CDR3 sequences, about 2.9% detected once. The source material was whole blood. The source of these receptors is an adult who was a healthcare worker with PCR-confirmed SARS-CoV-2 infection or an uninfected control (not recorded which).

In its sample, this clonotype is medium-sized (0.01 to 0.1%). V is TRBV5-1 and J is TRBJ1-2; unclear D gene. The CDR3 totals 13 residues. Per germline, CDR1 SGHRS and CDR2 YFSETQ. V was trimmed by 4 bases and J by 5 bases, leaving 12 bases between them. CDR3 nucleotides: TGCGCCAGCAGCCGAGGAACTGAGTATGGCTACACCTTC. It specifies CASSRGTEYGYTF.

This clonotype has ten or more counts. The rearrangement joins TRBV2 to TRBJ1-5; D gene unclear. CDR1 and CDR2 (germline): SNHLY, FYNNEI. This CDR3 region has 14 residues. Trimming left V 1 base short and J 4 bases short, with 8 bases between. CDR3 in amino acids: CASSEGARNQPQHF. The CDR3 nucleotides read TGTGCCAGCAGTGAAGGGGCGAGAAATCAGCCCCAGCATTTT. The full variable domain, with the rest looked up from reference TRBV2 and TRBJ1-5, is EPEVTQTPSHQVTQMGQEVILRCVPISNHLYFYWYRQILGQKVEFLVSFYNNEISEKSEIFDDQFSVERPDGSNFTLKIRSTKLEDSAMYFCASSEGARNQPQHFGDGTRLSIL.